This T cell receptor beta chain was captured by sequencing in a study of blood T cell repertoires in COVID-19. Study information: In each case, the material was cDNA or gDNA derived from T cells, B-cell-depleted T cells, or PBMCs.

Some clones are missing from TCRdb's copy, which holds only in-frame ones; the method was immunoSEQ multiplex PCR. The sample has fewer than 300,000 clones, over 80% seen once; the top ten hold about 1.6%. CDR3 length equals 12 residues. Trimming removed 4 bases from V and 6 bases from J; junction bases left unmatched: 3. CDR1 is SGHTA, CDR2 FQGNSA, per germline. The genes are TRBV7-2 and TRBJ2-7; 7 nucleotides line up with TRBD1. The TCR was taken from a middle-aged woman who had recovered from COVID-19. The sequenced material came from peripheral blood. CDR3: CASSWTGLEQYF. The CDR3 coding sequence is TGTGCCAGCAGCTGGACAGGTCTCGAGCAGTACTTC. The full variable domain, in which reference TRBV7-2 and TRBJ2-7 provide the parts outside the CDR3, is GAGVSQSPSNKVTEKGKDVELRCDPISGHTALYWYRQSLGQGLEFLIYFQGNSAPDKSGLPSDRFSAERTGGSVSTLTIQRTQQEDSAVYLCASSWTGLEQYFGPGTRLTVT.